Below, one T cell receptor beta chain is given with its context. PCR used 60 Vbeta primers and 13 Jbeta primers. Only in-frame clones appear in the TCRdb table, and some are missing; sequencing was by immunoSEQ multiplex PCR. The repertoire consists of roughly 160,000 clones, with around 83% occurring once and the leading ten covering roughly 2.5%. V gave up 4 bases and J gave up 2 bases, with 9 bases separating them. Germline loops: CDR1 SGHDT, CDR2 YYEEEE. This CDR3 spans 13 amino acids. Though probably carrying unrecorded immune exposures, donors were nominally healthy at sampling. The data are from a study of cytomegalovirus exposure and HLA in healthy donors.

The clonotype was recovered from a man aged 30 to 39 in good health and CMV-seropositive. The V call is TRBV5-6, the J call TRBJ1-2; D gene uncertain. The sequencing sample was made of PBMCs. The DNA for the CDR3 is TGTGCCAGCAGCCGAGATTGGAACTATGGCTACACCTTC. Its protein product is CASSRDWNYGYTF.